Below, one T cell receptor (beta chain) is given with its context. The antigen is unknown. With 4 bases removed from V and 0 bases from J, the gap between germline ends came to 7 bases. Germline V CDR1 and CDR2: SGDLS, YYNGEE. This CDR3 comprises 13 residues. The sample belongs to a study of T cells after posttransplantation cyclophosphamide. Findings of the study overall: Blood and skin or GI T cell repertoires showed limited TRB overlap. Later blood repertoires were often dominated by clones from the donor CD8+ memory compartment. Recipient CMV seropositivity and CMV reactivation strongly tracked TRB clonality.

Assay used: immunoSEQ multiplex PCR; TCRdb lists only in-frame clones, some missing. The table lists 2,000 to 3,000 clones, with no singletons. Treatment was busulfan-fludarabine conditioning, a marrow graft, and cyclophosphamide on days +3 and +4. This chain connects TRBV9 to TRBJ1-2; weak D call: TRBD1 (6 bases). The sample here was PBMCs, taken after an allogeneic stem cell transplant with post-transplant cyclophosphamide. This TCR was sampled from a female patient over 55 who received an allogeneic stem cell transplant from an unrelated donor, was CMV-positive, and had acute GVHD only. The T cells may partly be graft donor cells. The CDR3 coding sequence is TGTGCCAGCAGCAGACAGGCTAACTATGGCTACACCTTC. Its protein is CASSRQANYGYTF.